The clone carrying this TCR beta chain was counted between two and nine times. Its cognate antigen is unknown. The CDR3 has 16 residues. The germline CDR1 and CDR2 sequences are SGHTA and FQGNSA. Between the trimmed V and J ends, which lost 2 bases and 0 bases, there was a span of 12 bases. Using a J-beta primer mix together with a sample-barcoded 5' primer, a second PCR was run for about 6 to 11 cycles. In TCRdb, the 5' RACE reads were re-called with MiXCR into one record per CDR3 protein. The sample shows around 500,000 distinct CDR3 sequences, 40% to 55% of them seen only once. The data originate from a study of blood T cells in healthy people across ages. Study outcomes and limitations: Comparison with aged donors showed that long-lived donors had more naive CD4+ cells and higher diversity.

The genes are TRBV7-2 and TRBJ2-3; D possibly corresponds to TRBD2 (6 bases). This receptor was taken from a man older than 75 in good health. Sequences were obtained from blood. The DNA for the CDR3 is TGTGCCAGCAGCTTAATGGGCGGGGCGAGCACAGATACGCAGTATTTT. It translates to CASSLMGGASTDTQYF.